This TCR beta chain was recovered during a study of T-cell reconstitution after alpha-beta-depleted transplantation in children. Preparation of the TCRbeta library used unique molecular identifiers. TCRdb used MiXCR to reprocess the PCR reads, holding one entry per CDR3 protein. The sample contains around 960,000 distinct CDR3 sequences, about 30% of which appear only once. Notes on the study in general: From surviving recipient T cells and thymic progenitors came the high day-60 TCRbeta diversity observed in some patients. By one year post-transplant, T-cell counts and diversity largely arose from T cells that were newly produced.

The V and J ends lost 1 base and 5 bases respectively, with 14 bases between them. Per germline, CDR1 LGHNA and CDR2 YSLEER. This CDR3 has 15 amino acids. To note about this clonotype: The antigen is not known.

The source material was PBMCs, mostly from graft donor cells, sampled 360 days after TCRalphabeta/CD19-depleted stem cell transplant. The chain joins TRBV4-3 to TRBJ2-5; D perhaps matches TRBD1 (6 bases). This sequence was found in a boy under two years old who had a stem cell transplant for SCID, so the T cells may come from the graft donor. The CDR3, as DNA: TGCGCCAGCAGCCAAGTATCTAGCAGGGGTGAGACCCAGTACTTC. This gives the protein CASSQVSSRGETQYF.